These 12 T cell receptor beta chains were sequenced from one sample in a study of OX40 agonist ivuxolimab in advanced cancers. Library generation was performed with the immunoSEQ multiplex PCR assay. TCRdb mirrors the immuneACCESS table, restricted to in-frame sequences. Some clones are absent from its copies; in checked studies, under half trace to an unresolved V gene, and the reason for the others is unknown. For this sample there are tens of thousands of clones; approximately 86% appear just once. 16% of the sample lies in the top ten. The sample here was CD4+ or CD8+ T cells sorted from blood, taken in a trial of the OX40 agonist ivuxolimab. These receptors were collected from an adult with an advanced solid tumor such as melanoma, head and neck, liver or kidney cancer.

CDR3 bases: TGTGCCAGCAGCAGCCAACAGGGGAGAGGGAGCAATCAGCCCCAGCATTTT. Encoded protein: CASSSQQGRGSNQPQHF. V is TRBV5-5 and J is TRBJ1-5, with TRBD1 matching over 7 bases. The CDR3 consists of 17 residues. CDR1 SGHKS and CDR2 YYEKEE come from the germline V gene (reference sequence). With V trimmed by 4 bases and J by 1 base, 11 bases remained unmatched.

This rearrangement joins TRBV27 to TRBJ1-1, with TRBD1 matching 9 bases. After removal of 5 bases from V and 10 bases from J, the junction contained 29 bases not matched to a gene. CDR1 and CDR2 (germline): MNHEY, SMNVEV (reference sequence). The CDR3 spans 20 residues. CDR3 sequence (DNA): TGTGCCAGCAGTGCCGGGACAGGGCGAAATAAGGACTATGAACAGTTTGGAGCTTTCTTT. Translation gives CASSAGTGRNKDYEQFGAFF.

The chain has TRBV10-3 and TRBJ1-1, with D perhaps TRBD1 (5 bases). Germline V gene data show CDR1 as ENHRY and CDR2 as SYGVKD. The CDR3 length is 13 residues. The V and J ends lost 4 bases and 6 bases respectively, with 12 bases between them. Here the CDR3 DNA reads TGTGCCATCAGTGGAGGGGTTAACGCTGAAGCTTTCTTT. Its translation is CAISGGVNAEAFF.

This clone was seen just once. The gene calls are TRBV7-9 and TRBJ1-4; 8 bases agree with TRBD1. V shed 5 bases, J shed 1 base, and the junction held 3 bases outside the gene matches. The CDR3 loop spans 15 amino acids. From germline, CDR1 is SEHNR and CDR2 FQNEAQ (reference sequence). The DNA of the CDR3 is TGTGCCAGCAGCGCTGACAGGGGAACTAATGAAAAACTGTTTTTT. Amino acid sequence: CASSADRGTNEKLFF.

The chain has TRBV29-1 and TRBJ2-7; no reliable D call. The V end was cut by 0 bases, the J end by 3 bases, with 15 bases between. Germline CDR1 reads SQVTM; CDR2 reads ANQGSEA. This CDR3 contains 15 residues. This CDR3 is CSVEESDSDSYEQYF. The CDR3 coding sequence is TGCAGCGTTGAAGAGAGTGACTCAGATAGCTACGAGCAGTACTTC.

CDR3 bases: TGTGCCAGCAGCAAAGGCCGGGGGACAGACGATCTCTACGAGCAGTACTTC. Protein sequence: CASSKGRGTDDLYEQYF. This chain links TRBV21-1 with TRBJ2-7; TRBD1 is the table's D call, not checked against the DNA. TRBV21-1 has pseudogene status. The CDR3 has 17 amino acids.

CDR3 coding DNA: TGTGCCAGCAGCTTAGCGCTGAGGGCCTGGAATGAAGCTTTCTTT. Its translation is CASSLALRAWNEAFF. V and J are TRBV7-8 and TRBJ1-1; D is unresolved. This CDR3 spans 15 amino acids. Germline V gene sequence: CDR1 SGHVS, CDR2 FQNEAQ. Trimming removed 0 bases at V and 7 bases at J, with 15 bases between.

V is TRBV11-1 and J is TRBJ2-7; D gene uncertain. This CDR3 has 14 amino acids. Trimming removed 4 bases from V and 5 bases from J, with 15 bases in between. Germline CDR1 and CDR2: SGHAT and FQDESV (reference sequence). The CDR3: CASSSRSGANEQYF. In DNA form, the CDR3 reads TGTGCCAGCAGCTCTCGATCAGGAGCCAACGAGCAGTACTTC.

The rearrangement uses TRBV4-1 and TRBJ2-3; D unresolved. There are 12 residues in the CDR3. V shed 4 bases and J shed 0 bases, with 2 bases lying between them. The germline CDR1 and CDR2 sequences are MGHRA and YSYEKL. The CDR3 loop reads CASSLSTDTQYF. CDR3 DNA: TGCGCCAGCAGCCTTAGCACAGATACGCAGTATTTT.

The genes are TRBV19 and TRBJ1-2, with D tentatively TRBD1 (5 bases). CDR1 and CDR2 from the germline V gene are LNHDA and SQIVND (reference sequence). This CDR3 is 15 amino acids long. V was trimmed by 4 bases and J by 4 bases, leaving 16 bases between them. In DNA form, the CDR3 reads TGTGCCAGTAGTACCGGGGCCCCAATACTCTATGGCTACACCTTC. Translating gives CASSTGAPILYGYTF.

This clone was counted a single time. The CDR3 protein is CASSFSGSGPQHF. The CDR3 DNA reads TGTGCCAGCAGCTTCTCAGGATCTGGGCCCCAGCATTTT. This chain joins TRBV7-8 and TRBJ1-5; D not resolved. V gave up 3 bases and J gave up 9 bases, with 12 bases separating them. This CDR3 spans 13 amino acids. The germline CDR1 and CDR2 sequences are SGHVS and FQNEAQ.

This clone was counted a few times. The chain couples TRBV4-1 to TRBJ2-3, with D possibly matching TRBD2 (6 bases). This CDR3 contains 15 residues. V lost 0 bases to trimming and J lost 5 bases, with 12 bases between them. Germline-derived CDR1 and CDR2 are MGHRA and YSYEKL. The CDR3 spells CASSQDVSGRDTQYF. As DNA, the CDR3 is TGCGCCAGCAGCCAAGACGTCTCCGGGAGAGATACGCAGTATTTT.